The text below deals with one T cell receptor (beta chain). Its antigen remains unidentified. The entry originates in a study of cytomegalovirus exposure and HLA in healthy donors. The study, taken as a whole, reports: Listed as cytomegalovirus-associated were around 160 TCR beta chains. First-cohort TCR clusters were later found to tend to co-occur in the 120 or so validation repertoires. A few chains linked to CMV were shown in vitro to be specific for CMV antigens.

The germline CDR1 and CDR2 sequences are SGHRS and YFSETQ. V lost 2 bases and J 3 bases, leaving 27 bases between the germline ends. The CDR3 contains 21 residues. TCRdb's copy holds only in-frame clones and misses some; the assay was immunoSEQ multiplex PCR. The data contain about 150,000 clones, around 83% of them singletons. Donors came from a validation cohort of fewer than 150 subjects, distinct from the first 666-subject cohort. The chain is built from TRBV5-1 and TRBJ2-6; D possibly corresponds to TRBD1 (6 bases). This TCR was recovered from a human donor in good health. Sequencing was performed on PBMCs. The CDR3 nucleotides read TGCGCCAGCAGCTTTAGTTATAACAGGGCCTCTTCCCCTATTGGGGCCAACGTCCTGACTTTC. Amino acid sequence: CASSFSYNRASSPIGANVLTF.